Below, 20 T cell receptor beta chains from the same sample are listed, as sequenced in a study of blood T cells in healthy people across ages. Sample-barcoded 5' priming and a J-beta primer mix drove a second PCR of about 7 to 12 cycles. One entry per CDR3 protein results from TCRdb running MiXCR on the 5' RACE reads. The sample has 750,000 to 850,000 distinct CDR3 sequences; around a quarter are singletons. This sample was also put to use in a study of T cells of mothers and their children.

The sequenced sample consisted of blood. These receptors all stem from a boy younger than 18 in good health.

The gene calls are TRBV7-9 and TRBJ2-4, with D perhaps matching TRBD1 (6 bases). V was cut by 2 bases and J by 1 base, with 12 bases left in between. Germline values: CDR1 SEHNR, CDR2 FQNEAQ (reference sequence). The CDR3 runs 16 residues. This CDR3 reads CASSLSGVGAKNIQYF. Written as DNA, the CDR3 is TGTGCCAGCAGCTTATCAGGGGTAGGGGCCAAAAACATTCAGTACTTC.

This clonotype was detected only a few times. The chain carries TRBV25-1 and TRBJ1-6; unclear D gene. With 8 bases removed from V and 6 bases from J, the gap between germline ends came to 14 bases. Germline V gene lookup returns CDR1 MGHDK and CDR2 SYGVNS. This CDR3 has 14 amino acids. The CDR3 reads CASSPLGFNSPLHF. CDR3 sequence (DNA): TGTGCCAGCTCCCCCCTGGGGTTTAATTCACCCCTCCACTTT.

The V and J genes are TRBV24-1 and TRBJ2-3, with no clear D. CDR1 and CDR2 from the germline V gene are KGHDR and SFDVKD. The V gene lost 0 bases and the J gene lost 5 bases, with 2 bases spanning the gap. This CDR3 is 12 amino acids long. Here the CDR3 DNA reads TGTGCCACCAGTGATTTGGAAGATACGCAGTATTTT. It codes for CATSDLEDTQYF.

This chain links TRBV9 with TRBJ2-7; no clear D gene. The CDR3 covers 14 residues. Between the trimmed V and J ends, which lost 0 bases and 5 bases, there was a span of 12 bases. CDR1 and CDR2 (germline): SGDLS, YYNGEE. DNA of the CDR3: TGTGCCAGCAGCGTAGGCGGTAGTACTGACGAGCAGTACTTC. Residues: CASSVGGSTDEQYF. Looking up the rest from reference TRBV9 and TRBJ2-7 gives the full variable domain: DSGVTQTPKHLITATGQRVTLRCSPRSGDLSVYWYQQSLDQGLQFLIQYYNGEERAKGNILERFSAQQFPDLHSELNLSSLELGDSALYFCASSVGGSTDEQYFGPGTRLTVT.

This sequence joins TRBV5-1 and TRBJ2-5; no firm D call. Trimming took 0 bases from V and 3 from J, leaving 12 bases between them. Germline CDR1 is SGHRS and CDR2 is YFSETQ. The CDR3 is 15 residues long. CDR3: CASSLVGDKEETQYF. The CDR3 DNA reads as TGCGCCAGCAGCTTGGTTGGGGATAAGGAAGAGACCCAGTACTTC.

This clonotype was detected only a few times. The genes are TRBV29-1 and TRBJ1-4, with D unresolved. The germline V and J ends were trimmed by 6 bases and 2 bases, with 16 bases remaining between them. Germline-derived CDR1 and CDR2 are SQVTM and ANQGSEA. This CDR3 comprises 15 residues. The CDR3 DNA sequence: TGCAGCGTCGAGGAGGGAATTATGACTAATGAAAAACTGTTTTTT. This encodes CSVEEGIMTNEKLFF.

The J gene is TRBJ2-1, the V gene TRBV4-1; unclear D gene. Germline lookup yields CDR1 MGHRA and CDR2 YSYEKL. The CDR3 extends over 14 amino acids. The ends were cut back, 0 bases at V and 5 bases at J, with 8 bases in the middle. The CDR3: CASSQDLMDNEQFF. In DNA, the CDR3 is TGCGCCAGCAGCCAAGATCTGATGGACAATGAGCAGTTCTTC.

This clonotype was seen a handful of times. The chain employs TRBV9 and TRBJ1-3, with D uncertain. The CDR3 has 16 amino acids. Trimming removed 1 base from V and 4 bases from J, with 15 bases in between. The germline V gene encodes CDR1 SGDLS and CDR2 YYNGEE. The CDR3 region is CASSVYPESLGNTIYF. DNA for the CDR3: TGTGCCAGCAGCGTATACCCAGAAAGTCTCGGAAACACCATATATTTT.

In nucleotides, the CDR3 is TGTGCCAGCAGTATAGGGAGTCGACTGTTTTTT. Protein sequence: CASSIGSRLFF. The chain couples TRBV12-3 or TRBV12-4 to TRBJ1-4; D is unresolved. The CDR3 spans 11 residues. V lost 5 bases and J 13 bases, leaving 11 bases between the germline ends.

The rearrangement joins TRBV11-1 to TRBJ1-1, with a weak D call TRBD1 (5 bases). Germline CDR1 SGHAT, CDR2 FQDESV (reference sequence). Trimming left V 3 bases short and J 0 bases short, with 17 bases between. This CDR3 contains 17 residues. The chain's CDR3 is CASSLTFRGTMNTEAFF. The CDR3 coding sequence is TGTGCCAGCAGCTTGACTTTCCGGGGGACGATGAACACTGAAGCTTTCTTT.

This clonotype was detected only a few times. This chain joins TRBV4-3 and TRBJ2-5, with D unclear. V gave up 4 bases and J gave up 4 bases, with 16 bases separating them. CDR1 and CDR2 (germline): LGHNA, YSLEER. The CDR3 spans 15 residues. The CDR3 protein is CASSPTTTPGETQYF. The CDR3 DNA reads TGCGCCAGCAGCCCAACCACGACTCCCGGAGAGACCCAGTACTTC.

CDR3 loop: CASSPSGVGWNEQFF. The CDR3, as DNA: TGTGCCAGCAGCCCATCTGGGGTGGGGTGGAATGAGCAGTTCTTC. V gene TRBV11-2 combines with J gene TRBJ2-1; no firm D call. The CDR3 sequence is 15 residues long. Germline V lookup: CDR1 SGHAT, CDR2 FQNNGV. V was cut by 5 bases and J by 7 bases, with 18 bases left in between.

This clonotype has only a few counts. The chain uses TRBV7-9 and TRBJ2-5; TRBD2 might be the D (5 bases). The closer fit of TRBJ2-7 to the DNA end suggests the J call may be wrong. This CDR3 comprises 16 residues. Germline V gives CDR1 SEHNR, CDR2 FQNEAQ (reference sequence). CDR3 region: CASSHTDYGISYEQYF. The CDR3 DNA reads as TGTGCCAGCAGCCACACAGACTACGGGATTTCCTACGAGCAGTACTTC.

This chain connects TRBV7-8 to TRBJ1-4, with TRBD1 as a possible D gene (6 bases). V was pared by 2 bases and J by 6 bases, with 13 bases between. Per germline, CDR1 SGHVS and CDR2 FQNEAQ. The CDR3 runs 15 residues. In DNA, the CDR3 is TGTGCCAGCAGCTTATCGGGGGCCGGGGATGAAAAACTGTTTTTT. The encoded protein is CASSLSGAGDEKLFF.

In DNA, the CDR3 is TGCAGCGTGTCCAGGGGTCAGTTGAACACTGAAGCTTTCTTT. It codes for CSVSRGQLNTEAFF. V is TRBV29-1 and J is TRBJ1-1, with a possible D match to TRBD1 (6 bases). V gave up 6 bases and J gave up 0 bases, with 14 bases separating them. Per germline, CDR1 SQVTM and CDR2 ANQGSEA. The CDR3 totals 14 residues.

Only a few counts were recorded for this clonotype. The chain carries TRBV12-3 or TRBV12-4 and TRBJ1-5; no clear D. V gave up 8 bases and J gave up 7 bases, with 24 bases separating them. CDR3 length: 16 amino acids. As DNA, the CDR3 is TGTGCCAGCGACGGAGGTGGGGTACTCTTTCGGCAGCCCCAGCATTTT. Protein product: CASDGGGVLFRQPQHF.

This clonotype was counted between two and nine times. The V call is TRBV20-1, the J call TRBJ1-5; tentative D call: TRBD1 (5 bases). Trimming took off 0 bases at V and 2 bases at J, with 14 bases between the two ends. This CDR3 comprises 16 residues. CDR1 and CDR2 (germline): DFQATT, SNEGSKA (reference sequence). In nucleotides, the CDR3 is TGCAGTGCTAGAGATCATCAGGGTAGCGGCAATCAGCCCCAGCATTTT. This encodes CSARDHQGSGNQPQHF.

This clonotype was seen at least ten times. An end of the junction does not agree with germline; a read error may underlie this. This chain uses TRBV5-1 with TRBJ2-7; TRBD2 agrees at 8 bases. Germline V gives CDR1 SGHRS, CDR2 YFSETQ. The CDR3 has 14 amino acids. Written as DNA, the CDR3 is TGTGCCAGCAGCTTAACTAGCGGAACCTACGAGCAGTACTTC. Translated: CASSLTSGTYEQYF.

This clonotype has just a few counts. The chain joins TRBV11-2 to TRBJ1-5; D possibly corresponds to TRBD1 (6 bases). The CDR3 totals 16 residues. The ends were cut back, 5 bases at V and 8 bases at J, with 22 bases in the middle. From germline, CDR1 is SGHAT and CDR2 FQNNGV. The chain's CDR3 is CASSLSTATGVEPQHF. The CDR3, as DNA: TGTGCCAGCAGCCTCTCAACAGCGACAGGAGTAGAGCCCCAGCATTTT.

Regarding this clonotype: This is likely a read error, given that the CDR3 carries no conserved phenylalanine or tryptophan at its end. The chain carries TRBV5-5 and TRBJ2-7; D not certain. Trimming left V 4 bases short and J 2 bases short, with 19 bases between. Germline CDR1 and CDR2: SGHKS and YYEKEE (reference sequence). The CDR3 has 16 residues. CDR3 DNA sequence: TGTGCCAGCAGCCTGCTGGTGGCAGCAACAACCTACGAGCAGTACCTC. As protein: CASSLLVAATTYEQYL.